The present T cell receptor beta chain was sequenced within a study of cytomegalovirus exposure and HLA in healthy donors. About the study: In a previous analysis, 110 million or so unique TCR beta sequences were found from 150 million to 200 million T cells. Early released data had tens of millions of unique TCRs, all coming from HLA-typed donors.

The V gene's germline CDR1 is SGHNT and CDR2 YYREEE (reference sequence). V lost 2 bases and J lost 6; bases outside the gene matches: 8. This CDR3 comprises 16 residues. The PCR had 60 Vbeta and 13 Jbeta primers. Assay: immunoSEQ multiplex PCR; the TCRdb copy retains only in-frame clones and omits some. The sample has roughly 160,000 clones, roughly 85% seen once. Of note for this clone: The antigen is undetermined.

Points from the study as a whole: Across HLA loci, a later analysis found differing TCR association rates, with DRB1 most and HLA-C fewest. The study dropped some indistinguishable V segments, TRBV6-2 and TRBV6-3 among them.

The chain joins TRBV5-4 to TRBJ2-2; TRBD1 agrees at 9 bases. Input material: PBMCs. The TCR sequence derives from a middle-aged man in good health and CMV-seropositive. CDR3 in amino acids: CASSLRGTGSSGELFF. The CDR3 coding sequence is TGTGCCAGCAGCTTAAGGGGGACAGGGAGTTCCGGGGAGCTGTTTTTT.